Following are 27 T cell receptor beta chains from one sample sequenced in a study of OX40 agonist ivuxolimab in advanced cancers. TCRdb keeps only in-frame clones here, not all; method: immunoSEQ multiplex PCR. The data show some 110,000 clones, with 92% seen just once and under 0.9% held by the top ten. Sequencing used CD4+ or CD8+ T cells sorted from blood, obtained in a trial of the OX40 agonist ivuxolimab. The source of these receptors is an adult with an advanced solid tumor such as melanoma, head and neck, liver or kidney cancer.

This clone has a single count. This chain joins TRBV19 and TRBJ1-6; a possible D gene is TRBD1 (6 bases). This CDR3 has 16 residues. Germline lookup yields CDR1 LNHDA and CDR2 SQIVND (reference sequence). V lost 3 bases and J 9 bases, leaving 18 bases between the germline ends. CDR3 sequence (DNA): TGTGCCAGTAGTATCACCCTCGGGGGGCAAGGTTCACCCCTCCACTTT. Amino acids: CASSITLGGQGSPLHF.

This clone was seen just once. The J gene is TRBJ2-5, the V gene TRBV6-1; no definite D call. The V end lost 5 bases, the J end lost 7 bases, and 14 bases lay between the germline ends. This CDR3 spans 13 amino acids. Germline lookup yields CDR1 MNHNS and CDR2 SASEGT. This CDR3 is CASSPQEMRTQYF. The CDR3, as DNA: TGTGCCAGCAGTCCCCAGGAGATGCGGACCCAGTACTTC.

The V call is TRBV7-3, the J call TRBJ2-3; D uncertain. The length of the CDR3 is 13 residues. V lost 5 bases and J lost 4, with 10 bases in between. The germline gives CDR1 SGHTA, CDR2 FQGTGA. The CDR3 sequence: CASSPVLADTQYF. CDR3 DNA sequence: TGTGCCAGCAGCCCGGTGCTCGCAGATACGCAGTATTTT.

The rearrangement links TRBV28 to TRBJ2-1; 9 nucleotides match TRBD2. V gave up 6 bases and J gave up 12 bases; unmatched junction bases: 6. The CDR3 runs to 12 residues. Germline V lookup: CDR1 MDHEN, CDR2 SYDVKM. CDR3 nucleotides: TGTGCCAGCAGCTCGACTAGCGGTACGCAGTTCTTC. Translation: CASSSTSGTQFF.

The chain combines TRBV5-4 with TRBJ2-3; D perhaps matches TRBD2 (6 bases). The CDR3 covers 14 residues. V lost 3 bases, J lost 4 bases, and 12 bases lay in between. Per germline, CDR1 SGHNT and CDR2 YYREEE (reference sequence). CDR3 region: CASSSSGAPDTQYF. The CDR3 nucleotides read TGTGCCAGCAGCTCCTCGGGAGCCCCAGATACGCAGTATTTT. Together with reference TRBV5-4 and TRBJ2-3, the CDR3 gives the full variable domain: ETGVTQSPTHLIKTRGQQVTLRCSSQSGHNTVSWYQQALGQGPQFIFQYYREEENGRGNFPPRFSGLQFPNYSSELNVNALELDDSALYLCASSSSGAPDTQYFGPGTRLTVL.

V gene TRBV5-1 combines with J gene TRBJ1-1, with D perhaps matching TRBD1 (5 bases). The germline gives CDR1 SGHRS, CDR2 YFSETQ. The CDR3 sequence is 15 residues long. Trimming stripped 4 bases from V and 0 bases from J, with 13 bases between. The CDR3 region is CASSPAPTVNTEAFF. The CDR3 coding sequence is TGCGCCAGCAGCCCCGCCCCGACAGTGAACACTGAAGCTTTCTTT.

The rearrangement uses TRBV28 and TRBJ1-1; the D gene is possibly TRBD1 (6 bases). The V gene lost 4 bases and the J gene lost 5 bases, with 20 bases spanning the gap. Per the germline V gene, CDR1 is MDHEN and CDR2 is SYDVKM. CDR3 length: 16 amino acids. The CDR3 spells CASSSRGLRIFTEAFF. For the CDR3, the DNA is TGTGCCAGCAGTTCCAGGGGACTTAGGATCTTTACTGAAGCTTTCTTT.

The rearrangement links TRBV6-1 to TRBJ1-1; D remains unclear. V lost 5 bases, J lost 7 bases, and 11 bases lay in between. From germline, CDR1 is MNHNS and CDR2 SASEGT. This CDR3 has 12 residues. CDR3 amino acids: CASSFPGGEAFF. The CDR3 coding sequence is TGTGCCAGCAGTTTCCCAGGCGGTGAAGCTTTCTTT.

The rearrangement links TRBV7-9 to TRBJ2-3; D is perhaps TRBD1 (6 bases). Germline assignment: CDR1 SEHNR and CDR2 FQNEAQ (reference sequence). The length of the CDR3 is 15 residues. Trimming took off 0 bases at V and 3 bases at J, with 10 bases between the two ends. CDR3: CASSLAWGRTDTQYF. CDR3 nucleotide sequence: TGTGCCAGCAGCTTAGCTTGGGGGCGAACAGATACGCAGTATTTT.

This rearrangement joins TRBV19 to TRBJ2-3; 12 bases match TRBD2. The germline V gene has CDR1 LNHDA and CDR2 SQIVND (reference sequence). The CDR3 consists of 15 residues. J lost 6 bases, V lost 4 bases, and 5 bases had no gene match. The CDR3 here is CASSTRLAGVDTQYF. For the CDR3, the DNA is TGTGCCAGTAGTACCCGACTAGCGGGAGTGGATACGCAGTATTTT. Full variable domain (remainder filled in from reference TRBV19 and TRBJ2-3): DGGITQSPKYLFRKEGQNVTLSCEQNLNHDAMYWYRQDPGQGLRLIYYSQIVNDFQKGDIAEGYSVSREKKESFPLTVTSAQKNPTAFYLCASSTRLAGVDTQYFGPGTRLTVL.

The J gene is TRBJ1-2, the V gene TRBV28; D gene ambiguous. CDR1 and CDR2 from the germline V gene are MDHEN and SYDVKM. The CDR3 extends over 11 amino acids. V was clipped by 5 bases and J by 4 bases, with 5 bases between them. The chain's CDR3 is CASSRIYGYTF. CDR3 coding DNA: TGTGCCAGCAGTCGCATCTATGGCTACACCTTC.

The chain has TRBV20-1 and TRBJ2-3; D is unresolved. V lost 4 bases and J 3 bases, leaving 5 bases between the germline ends. This CDR3 spans 11 amino acids. Looked up from germline, CDR1 is DFQATT and CDR2 is SNEGSKA (reference sequence). CDR3 protein: CSATITDTQYF. The CDR3 DNA sequence: TGCAGTGCTACCATAACAGATACGCAGTATTTT.

The chain uses TRBV9 and TRBJ2-4, with D tentatively TRBD1 (6 bases). Germline V gene data show CDR1 as SGDLS and CDR2 as YYNGEE. CDR3 length: 16 amino acids. V dropped 4 bases and J dropped 1 base, with 15 bases sitting between them. Written as DNA, the CDR3 is TGTGCCAGCAGCTTGACAGGAGAGACTGCCAAAAACATTCAGTACTTC. This gives the protein CASSLTGETAKNIQYF.

The chain joins TRBV4-2 to TRBJ1-1; D is perhaps TRBD1 (5 bases). CDR1 and CDR2 from the germline V gene are LGHNA and YNFKEQ. The CDR3 totals 13 residues. Trimming took off 3 bases at V and 11 bases at J, with 16 bases between the two ends. CDR3 sequence: CASSHRQEGKAFF. DNA of the CDR3: TGTGCCAGCAGCCACCGGCAGGAGGGGAAGGCTTTCTTT.

CDR3 sequence (DNA): TGTGCCAGCAGCCCTACCGGGAGCCCAGGGGGCGAGCAGTACTTC. It encodes CASSPTGSPGGEQYF. The chain links TRBV7-9 to TRBJ2-7, with TRBD1 as a possible D gene (7 bases). Per germline, CDR1 SEHNR and CDR2 FQNEAQ (reference sequence). The CDR3 loop spans 15 amino acids. V gave up 5 bases and J gave up 6 bases, with 20 bases separating them.

The chain carries TRBV7-2 and TRBJ2-7, with 7 bases that match TRBD2. Germline assignment: CDR1 SGHTA and CDR2 FQGNSA. CDR3 size: 15 residues. Losses at the gene ends were 5 bases for V and 3 bases for J; bases not matched to a gene: 10. CDR3 protein: CASSTLGRAYYEQYF. CDR3 DNA sequence: TGTGCCAGCAGCACTCTTGGGAGGGCCTACTACGAGCAGTACTTC.

This chain uses TRBV9 with TRBJ1-2; no firm D call. The CDR3 sequence is 13 residues long. Germline CDR1 and CDR2: SGDLS and YYNGEE. Trimming removed 2 bases from V and 2 bases from J, with 7 bases in between. CDR3 amino acids: CASSVDINYGYTF. In DNA, the CDR3 is TGTGCCAGCAGCGTCGACATCAACTATGGCTACACCTTC.

This clone was recorded only once. The chain uses TRBV27 and TRBJ2-5, with TRBD2 matching over 10 bases. Unmatched junction bases numbered 9, after V lost 6 bases and J lost 5 bases. The CDR3 runs 15 residues. Per the germline V gene, CDR1 is MNHEY and CDR2 is SMNVEV (reference sequence). In DNA, the CDR3 is TGTGCCAGCAGCCTACAGGGGACTAGCGTGGAGACCCAGTACTTC. Amino acid sequence: CASSLQGTSVETQYF.

The CDR3 loop is CASSPTGGKTGELFF. The DNA of the CDR3 is TGCGCCAGCAGCCCCACAGGGGGTAAGACCGGGGAGCTGTTTTTT. V is TRBV5-1 and J is TRBJ2-2, with 8 bases matching TRBD1. Germline V gives CDR1 SGHRS, CDR2 YFSETQ. V lost 4 bases, J lost 5 bases, and 7 bases stayed unmatched. The CDR3 extends over 15 amino acids.

V usage is TRBV28 and J usage is TRBJ2-1; 14 bases fit TRBD2. Germline V gene lookup returns CDR1 MDHEN and CDR2 SYDVKM. The CDR3 length is 15 residues. V was clipped by 8 bases and J by 6 bases; unmatched bases: 6. The CDR3 sequence is CASGRLAGGVNEQFF. CDR3 bases: TGTGCCAGCGGGAGACTAGCGGGAGGGGTCAATGAGCAGTTCTTC.

The V call is TRBV28, the J call TRBJ1-6; D unresolved. V lost 6 bases and J lost 8, with 8 bases in between. Germline V CDR1 and CDR2: MDHEN, SYDVKM. The CDR3 covers 12 residues. The CDR3, as DNA: TGTGCCAGCAGCCCACCGTATTCACCCCTCCACTTT. This encodes CASSPPYSPLHF.

This clone appeared once. The CDR3 sequence: CASSLAEIGRPDTQYF. In DNA, the CDR3 is TGTGCCAGCAGCTTAGCGGAGATCGGGAGACCTGATACGCAGTATTTT. The chain has TRBV11-3 and TRBJ2-3, with D possibly matching TRBD2 (6 bases). Trimming removed 1 base from V and 6 bases from J, with 17 bases in between. Germline assignment: CDR1 SGHNT and CDR2 YENEEA. The CDR3 is 16 residues long.

The chain has TRBV9 and TRBJ2-7; 9 nucleotides agree with TRBD2. This CDR3 region has 15 residues. The V gene's germline CDR1 is SGDLS and CDR2 YYNGEE. With V trimmed by 2 bases and J by 3 bases, 6 bases remained unmatched. Written as DNA, the CDR3 is TGTGCCAGCAGCGTTTGGGCTAGCGGGATCTACGAGCAGTACTTC. Translating gives CASSVWASGIYEQYF.

The V and J genes are TRBV9 and TRBJ1-1; D is perhaps TRBD1 (6 bases). The germline V and J ends were trimmed by 0 bases and 1 base, with 10 bases remaining between them. This CDR3 region has 15 residues. CDR1 SGDLS and CDR2 YYNGEE come from the germline V gene. The CDR3: CASSVGGGPNTEAFF. The CDR3 DNA sequence: TGTGCCAGCAGCGTAGGTGGGGGGCCGAACACTGAAGCTTTCTTT.

Regarding this clone: Other DNA sequences in the sample encode the same CDR3. V gene TRBV27 combines with J gene TRBJ1-5; weak D call: TRBD1 (5 bases). V gave up 3 bases and J gave up 2 bases, with 8 bases separating them. This CDR3 is built from 14 residues. Germline CDR1 reads MNHEY; CDR2 reads SMNVEV (reference sequence). In DNA, the CDR3 is TGTGCCAGCAGTTTGGGGCAGGGCAATCAGCCCCAGCATTTT. This encodes CASSLGQGNQPQHF.

The sample holds one count of this clone. This chain joins TRBV6-5 and TRBJ2-1; D is perhaps TRBD2 (6 bases). CDR1 MNHEY and CDR2 SVGAGI come from the germline V gene. This CDR3 has 16 amino acids. V shed 4 bases and J shed 7 bases, with 20 bases lying between them. CDR3 coding DNA: TGTGCCAGCAGTTGGGACTTCACACGCGGCCGGAATGAGCAGTTCTTC. This codes for CASSWDFTRGRNEQFF.

The chain recombines TRBV11-3 with TRBJ2-5; 11 positions agree with TRBD1. CDR1 is SGHNT and CDR2 is YENEEA in the germline V gene. This CDR3 is 19 amino acids long. With V trimmed by 5 bases and J by 1 base, 15 bases remained unmatched. The CDR3 is CASSILRTGGVGLQETQYF. CDR3 DNA sequence: TGTGCCAGCAGCATCCTGCGGACAGGGGGCGTGGGACTCCAAGAGACCCAGTACTTC.